The 18 T cell receptor beta chains in this list originate from one sample, sequenced in a study of T cells in Graves' hyperthyroidism and ophthalmopathy. Amplification targeted TCR beta CDR3 regions from RNA transcripts. The HTBI set primed first-round TCR CDR3 RT-PCR. MiXCR was run by TCRdb on the multiplex PCR reads, yielding one entry per CDR3 protein. Among approximately 410,000 distinct CDR3 sequences listed, roughly 14% were seen once. The sample was blood. These receptors were obtained from a man in his late teens or twenties with Graves' ophthalmopathy.

This clonotype was seen at least ten times. This sequence joins TRBV29-1 and TRBJ2-7; tentative D call: TRBD1 (6 bases). CDR3 length: 12 amino acids. CDR1 SQVTM and CDR2 ANQGSEA come from the germline V gene. V dropped 6 bases and J dropped 3 bases, with 12 bases sitting between them. The CDR3 protein is CSVTAGVYEQYF. The CDR3 bases are TGCAGCGTGACTGCAGGGGTCTACGAGCAGTACTTC.

This clonotype was seen only a few times. The chain joins TRBV27 to TRBJ1-5; tentative D call: TRBD1 (5 bases). Germline values: CDR1 MNHEY, CDR2 SMNVEV (reference sequence). The ends were cut back, 0 bases at V and 1 base at J, with 7 bases in the middle. The CDR3 is made up of 15 amino acids. CDR3 DNA: TGTGCCAGCAGTTTATCGGGGACCAGCAATCAGCCCCAGCATTTT. Protein product: CASSLSGTSNQPQHF.

A note on this clonotype: No conserved phenylalanine or tryptophan is present at the end of the CDR3, so a read error is the likely explanation. The chain links TRBV27 to TRBJ2-7; D possibly corresponds to TRBD1 (6 bases). The CDR3 is made up of 11 amino acids. The V and J ends lost 6 bases and 6 bases respectively, with 9 bases between them. Germline V gives CDR1 MNHEY, CDR2 SMNVEV (reference sequence). The DNA for the CDR3 is TGTGCCAGCAGCCCAGGGGTCGAGCAGTACCTC. Translation gives CASSPGVEQYL.

The chain has TRBV5-5 and TRBJ2-2; no definite D call. CDR3 length equals 14 residues. CDR1 and CDR2 (germline): SGHKS, YYEKEE (reference sequence). The V end was cut by 1 base, the J end by 2 bases, with 6 bases between. The DNA of the CDR3 is TGTGCCAGCAGCTTGAACTTCAACACCGGGGAGCTGTTTTTT. Amino acids: CASSLNFNTGELFF.

This clonotype has at least ten counts. J is TRBJ1-4 and V is TRBV11-2, with 9 bases lining up with TRBD1. Germline assignment: CDR1 SGHAT and CDR2 FQNNGV. The V gene end was trimmed by 4 bases and the J gene end by 8 bases; junction bases not matched to a gene: 8. The CDR3 is made up of 15 amino acids. The CDR3 region has the DNA TGTGCCAGCAGCTGGGAGACAGGGGGGGCCGAAAAACTGTTTTTT. Translation: CASSWETGGAEKLFF.

Concerning this clonotype itself: A much larger clone differs by one base, so this may be a read error. The rearrangement uses TRBV6-5 and TRBJ2-7; a weak D match, TRBD1 (6 bases). The J call is doubtful: the DNA matches TRBJ2-1 better. CDR3 size: 15 residues. The germline CDR1 and CDR2 sequences are MNHEY and SVGAGI. The CDR3 protein is CASSYSGTGNYEQFF. In DNA form, the CDR3 reads TGTGCCAGCAGTTACTCGGGCACAGGGAACTACGAGCAGTTCTTC.

The table lists this clonotype with many counts. The chain is built from TRBV12-3 or TRBV12-4 and TRBJ1-2; 10 bases map to TRBD1. After removal of 6 bases from V and 3 bases from J, the junction contained 4 bases not matched to a gene. CDR3 length: 14 amino acids. CDR3 nucleotide sequence: TGTGCCAGCAGATCCGGGACAGGGGACTATGGCTACACCTTC. It encodes CASRSGTGDYGYTF.

In its sample, this clonotype was seen many times. V is TRBV7-8 and J is TRBJ2-1; unclear D gene. This CDR3 comprises 13 residues. Looked up from germline, CDR1 is SGHVS and CDR2 is FQNEAQ. V dropped 3 bases and J dropped 5 bases, with 8 bases sitting between them. In DNA, the CDR3 is TGTGCCAGCAGCTTCGGTAGAAACAATGAGCAGTTCTTC. Its protein product is CASSFGRNNEQFF.

This clonotype was counted ten times or more. CDR3 in amino acids: CATSRGSQGGNQPQHF. The CDR3 DNA follows: TGTGCCACCAGCAGAGGGTCCCAGGGCGGCAATCAGCCCCAGCATTTT. The chain couples TRBV15 to TRBJ1-5, with D possibly being TRBD1 (5 bases). V lost 1 base and J 2 bases, leaving 12 bases between the germline ends. Germline V gene sequence: CDR1 LNHNV, CDR2 YYDKDF (reference sequence). The CDR3 has 16 amino acids.

There are a few counts of this clonotype. At one end, the junction sequence differs from germline, possibly due to a read error. The chain joins TRBV12-3 or TRBV12-4 to TRBJ1-1; D is ambiguous. The CDR3 length is 12 residues. CDR3: CAGSLGGTEAFF. For the CDR3, the DNA is TGTGCCGGCAGTTTGGGAGGGACTGAAGCTTTCTTT.

This clonotype was seen ten or more times. The gene calls are TRBV20-1 and TRBJ1-1; possible D gene TRBD1, 5 bases. CDR1 is DFQATT and CDR2 is SNEGSKA in the germline V gene (reference sequence). V shed 0 bases and J shed 5 bases, with 10 bases lying between them. The CDR3 is made up of 13 amino acids. The DNA of the CDR3 is TGCAGTGCTAGAGAGGGGGTTTTGACTGAAGCTTTCTTT. Translation gives CSAREGVLTEAFF.

There are many counts of this clonotype. This chain uses TRBV18 with TRBJ2-7; no clear D gene. Trimming left V 1 base short and J 0 bases short, with 10 bases between. Looked up from germline, CDR1 is KGHSH and CDR2 is LQKENI. This CDR3 has 15 amino acids. CDR3 in DNA: TGTGCCAGCTCACCACGGGAACGGACCTCCTACGAGCAGTACTTC. This sequence encodes CASSPRERTSYEQYF.

This clonotype was detected ten times or more. The J gene is TRBJ2-4, the V gene TRBV6-1, with TRBD1 as a possible D gene (5 bases). This CDR3 has 15 residues. With 2 bases removed from V and 3 bases from J, the gap between germline ends came to 11 bases. Germline-derived CDR1 and CDR2 are MNHNS and SASEGT. Written as DNA, the CDR3 is TGTGCCAGCAGTGAAAGTGCAGGGCGCAAAAACATTCAGTACTTC. This gives the protein CASSESAGRKNIQYF.

This clonotype showed up many times. The chain is built from TRBV30 and TRBJ2-6; D not resolved. V was clipped by 5 bases and J by 0 bases, with 5 bases between them. Germline assignment: CDR1 GTSNPN and CDR2 SVGIG (reference sequence). This CDR3 spans 13 amino acids. CDR3 sequence reads: CAWEVSGANVLTF. The DNA of the CDR3 is TGTGCCTGGGAGGTCTCTGGGGCCAACGTCCTGACTTTC.

Concerning this clonotype: One base away lies a much larger clone, so this may be a sequencing read error. The chain links TRBV14 to TRBJ1-1; D is uncertain. Germline-derived CDR1 and CDR2 are SGHDN and FVKESK. Trimming removed 0 bases at V and 7 bases at J, with 9 bases between. CDR3 length: 13 residues. The CDR3 DNA reads TGTGCCAGCAGCCAAGACCCCTCAGTTGAAGCTTTCTTT. It codes for CASSQDPSVEAFF.

This clonotype turned up a few times. At one of its ends the junction is not consistent with the germline gene, which may arise from a read error. The V call is TRBV5-8, the J call TRBJ2-1; D is ambiguous. CDR1 and CDR2 from the germline V gene are SGHTS and YDEGEE. This CDR3 is built from 14 residues. CDR3 sequence: CAGSLEPVYDEQFF. DNA of the CDR3: TGTGCCGGCAGCTTAGAGCCGGTATACGATGAGCAGTTCTTC.

This chain connects TRBV7-6 to TRBJ2-5; unclear D gene. From germline, CDR1 is SGHVS and CDR2 FNYEAQ. The CDR3 runs to 14 residues. The germline V and J ends were trimmed by 6 bases and 2 bases, with 13 bases remaining between them. DNA of the CDR3: TGTGCCAGCAGATCGAAGGGCCCTCAAGAGACCCAGTACTTC. This codes for CASRSKGPQETQYF.

The gene calls are TRBV7-3 and TRBJ2-2, with 9 bases lining up with TRBD2. The CDR3 spans 17 residues. The V and J ends lost 2 bases and 2 bases, in that order; junction bases with no gene match: 6. Germline V gene sequence: CDR1 SGHTA, CDR2 FQGTGA. The CDR3 nucleotides are TGTGCCAGCAGCTTATTTCTGCGGGGGGGTAACACCGGGGAGCTGTTTTTT. Translated, it gives CASSLFLRGGNTGELFF.